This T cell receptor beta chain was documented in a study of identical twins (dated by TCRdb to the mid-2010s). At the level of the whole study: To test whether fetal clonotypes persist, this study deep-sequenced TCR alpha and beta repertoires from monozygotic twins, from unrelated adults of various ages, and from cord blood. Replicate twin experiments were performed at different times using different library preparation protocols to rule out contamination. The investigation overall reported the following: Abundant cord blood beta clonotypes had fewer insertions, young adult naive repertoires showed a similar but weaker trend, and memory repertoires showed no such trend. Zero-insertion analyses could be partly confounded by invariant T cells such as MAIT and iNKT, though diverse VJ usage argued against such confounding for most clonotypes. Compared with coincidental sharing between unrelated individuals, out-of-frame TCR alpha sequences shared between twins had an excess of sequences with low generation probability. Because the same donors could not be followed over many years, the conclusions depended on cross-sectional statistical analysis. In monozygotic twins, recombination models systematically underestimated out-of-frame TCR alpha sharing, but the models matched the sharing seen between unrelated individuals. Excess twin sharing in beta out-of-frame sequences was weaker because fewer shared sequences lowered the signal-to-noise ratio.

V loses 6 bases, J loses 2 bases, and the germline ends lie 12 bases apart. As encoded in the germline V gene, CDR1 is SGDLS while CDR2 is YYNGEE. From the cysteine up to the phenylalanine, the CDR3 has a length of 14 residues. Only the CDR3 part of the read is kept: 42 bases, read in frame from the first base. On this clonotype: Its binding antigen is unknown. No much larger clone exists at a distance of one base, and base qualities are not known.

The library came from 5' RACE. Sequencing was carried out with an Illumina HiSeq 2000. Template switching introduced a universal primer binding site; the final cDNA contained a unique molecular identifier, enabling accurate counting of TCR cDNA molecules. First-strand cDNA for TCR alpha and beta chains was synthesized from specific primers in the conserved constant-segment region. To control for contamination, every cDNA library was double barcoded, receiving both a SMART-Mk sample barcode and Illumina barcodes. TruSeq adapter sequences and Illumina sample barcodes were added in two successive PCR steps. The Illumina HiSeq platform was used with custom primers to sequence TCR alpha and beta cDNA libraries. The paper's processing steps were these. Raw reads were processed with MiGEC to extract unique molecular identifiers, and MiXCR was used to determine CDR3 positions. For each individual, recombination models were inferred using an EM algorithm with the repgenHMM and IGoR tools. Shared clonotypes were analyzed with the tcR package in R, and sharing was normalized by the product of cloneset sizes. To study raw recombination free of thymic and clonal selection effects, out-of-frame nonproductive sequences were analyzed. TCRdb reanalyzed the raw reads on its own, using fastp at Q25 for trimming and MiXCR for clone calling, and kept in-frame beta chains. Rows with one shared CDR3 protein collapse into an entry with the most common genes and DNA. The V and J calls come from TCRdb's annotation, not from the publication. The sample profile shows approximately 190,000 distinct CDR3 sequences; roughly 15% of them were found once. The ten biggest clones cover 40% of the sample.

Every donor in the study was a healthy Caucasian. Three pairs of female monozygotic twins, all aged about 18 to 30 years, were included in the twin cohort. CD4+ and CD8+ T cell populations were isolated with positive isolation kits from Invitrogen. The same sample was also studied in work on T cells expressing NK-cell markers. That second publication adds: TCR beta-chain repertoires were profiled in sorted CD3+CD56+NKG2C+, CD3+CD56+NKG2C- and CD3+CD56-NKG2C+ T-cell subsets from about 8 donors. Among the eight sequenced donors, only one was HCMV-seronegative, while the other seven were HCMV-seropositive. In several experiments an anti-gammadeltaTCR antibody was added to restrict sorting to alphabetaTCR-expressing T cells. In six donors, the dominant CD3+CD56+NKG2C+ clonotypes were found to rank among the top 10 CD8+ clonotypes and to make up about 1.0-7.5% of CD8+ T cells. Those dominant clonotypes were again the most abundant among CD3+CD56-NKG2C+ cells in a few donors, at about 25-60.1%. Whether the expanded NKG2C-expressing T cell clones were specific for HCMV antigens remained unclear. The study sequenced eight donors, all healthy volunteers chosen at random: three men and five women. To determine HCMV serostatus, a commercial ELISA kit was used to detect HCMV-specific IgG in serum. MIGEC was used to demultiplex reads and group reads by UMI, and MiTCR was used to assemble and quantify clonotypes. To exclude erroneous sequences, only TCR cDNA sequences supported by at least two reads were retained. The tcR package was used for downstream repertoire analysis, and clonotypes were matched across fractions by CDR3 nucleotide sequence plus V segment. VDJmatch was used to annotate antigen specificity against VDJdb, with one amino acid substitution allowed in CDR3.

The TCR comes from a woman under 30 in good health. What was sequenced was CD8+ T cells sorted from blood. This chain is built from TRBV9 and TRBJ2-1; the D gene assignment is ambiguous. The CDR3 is CASNVGAPYNEQFF. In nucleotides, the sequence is TGTGCCAGCAATGTGGGCGCTCCCTACAATGAGCAGTTCTTC.